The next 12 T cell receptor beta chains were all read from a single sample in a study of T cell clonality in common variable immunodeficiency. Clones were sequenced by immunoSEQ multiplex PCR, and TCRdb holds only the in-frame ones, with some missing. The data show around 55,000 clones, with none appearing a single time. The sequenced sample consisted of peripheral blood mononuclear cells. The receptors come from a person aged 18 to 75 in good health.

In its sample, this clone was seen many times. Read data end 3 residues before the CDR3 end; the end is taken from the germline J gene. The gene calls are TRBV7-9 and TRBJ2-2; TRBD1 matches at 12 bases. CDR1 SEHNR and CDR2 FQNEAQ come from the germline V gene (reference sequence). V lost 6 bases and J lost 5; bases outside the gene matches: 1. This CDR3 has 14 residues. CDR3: CASRGQGATGELFF. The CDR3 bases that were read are TGTGCCAGCAGGGGACAGGGGGCGACCGGGGAG. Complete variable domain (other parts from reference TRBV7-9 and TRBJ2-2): DTGVSQNPRHKITKRGQNVTFRCDPISEHNRLYWYRQTLGQGPEFLTYFQNEAQLEKSRLLSDRFSAERPKGSFSTLEIQRTEQGDSAMYLCASRGQGATGELFFGEGSRLTVL.

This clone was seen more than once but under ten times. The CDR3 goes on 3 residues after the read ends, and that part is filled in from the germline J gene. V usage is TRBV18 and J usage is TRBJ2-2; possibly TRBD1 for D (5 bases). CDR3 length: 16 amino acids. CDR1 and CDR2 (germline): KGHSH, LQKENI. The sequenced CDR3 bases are TGTGCCAGCTCACCACCACTGACAGCGCCTAATGAAAAG. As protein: CASSPPLTAPNEK. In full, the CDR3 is CASSPPLTAPNEKLFF.

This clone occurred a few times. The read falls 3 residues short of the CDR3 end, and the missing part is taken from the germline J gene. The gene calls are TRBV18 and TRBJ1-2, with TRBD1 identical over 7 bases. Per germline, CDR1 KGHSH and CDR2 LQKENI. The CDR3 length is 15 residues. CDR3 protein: CASSPRQGASYDYTF. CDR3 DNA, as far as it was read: TGTGCCAGCTCACCCCGACAGGGTGCGTCCTACGAC. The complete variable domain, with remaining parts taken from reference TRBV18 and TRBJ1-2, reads NAGVMQNPRHLVRRRGQEARLRCSPMKGHSHVYWYRQLPEEGLKFMVYLQKENIIDESGMPKERFSAEFPKEGPSILRIQQVVRGDSAAYFCASSPRQGASYDYTFGSGTRLTVV.

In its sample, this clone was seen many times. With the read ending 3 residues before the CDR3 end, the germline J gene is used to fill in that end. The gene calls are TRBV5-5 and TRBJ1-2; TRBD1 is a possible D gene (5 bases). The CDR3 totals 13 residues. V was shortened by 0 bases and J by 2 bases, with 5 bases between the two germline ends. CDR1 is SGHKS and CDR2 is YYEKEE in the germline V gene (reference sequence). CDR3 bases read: TGTGCCAGCAGCTTGGAGGGGAACTATGGC. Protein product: CASSLEGNYG. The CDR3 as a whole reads CASSLEGNYGYTF.

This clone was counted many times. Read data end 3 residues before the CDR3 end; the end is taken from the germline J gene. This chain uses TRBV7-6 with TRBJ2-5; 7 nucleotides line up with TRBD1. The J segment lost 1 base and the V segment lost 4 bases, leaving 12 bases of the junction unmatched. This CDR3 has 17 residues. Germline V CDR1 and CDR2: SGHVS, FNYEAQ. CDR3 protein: CASSSIRGQTSQETQYF. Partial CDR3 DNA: TGTGCCAGCAGCTCAATCCGGGGACAGACTTCCCAAGAGACC.

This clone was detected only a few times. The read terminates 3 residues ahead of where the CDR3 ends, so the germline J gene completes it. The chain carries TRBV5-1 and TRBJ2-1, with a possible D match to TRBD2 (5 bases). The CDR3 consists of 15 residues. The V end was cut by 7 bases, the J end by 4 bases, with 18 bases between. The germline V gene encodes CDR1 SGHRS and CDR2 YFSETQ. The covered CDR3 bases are TGCGCCAGCGGTGCCAACGGGGAACTATACAATGAG. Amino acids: CASGANGELYNE. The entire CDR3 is CASGANGELYNEQFF.

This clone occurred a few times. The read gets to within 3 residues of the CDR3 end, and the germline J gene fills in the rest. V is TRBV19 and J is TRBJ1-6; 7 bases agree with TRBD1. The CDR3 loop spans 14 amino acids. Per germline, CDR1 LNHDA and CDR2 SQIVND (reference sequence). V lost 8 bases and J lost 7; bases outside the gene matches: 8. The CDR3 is CASDRGGANSPLHF. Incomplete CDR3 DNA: TGTGCCAGTGATAGAGGGGGCGCGAATTCACCC.

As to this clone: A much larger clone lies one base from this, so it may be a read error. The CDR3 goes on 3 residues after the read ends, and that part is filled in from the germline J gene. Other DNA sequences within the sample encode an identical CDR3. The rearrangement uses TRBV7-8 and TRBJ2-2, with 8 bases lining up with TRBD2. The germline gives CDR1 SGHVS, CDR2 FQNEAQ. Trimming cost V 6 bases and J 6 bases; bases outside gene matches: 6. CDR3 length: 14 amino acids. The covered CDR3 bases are TGTGCCAGCAGTTTCGGGGGGGCTGCCGGGGAG. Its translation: CASSFGGAAGE. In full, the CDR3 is CASSFGGAAGELFF.

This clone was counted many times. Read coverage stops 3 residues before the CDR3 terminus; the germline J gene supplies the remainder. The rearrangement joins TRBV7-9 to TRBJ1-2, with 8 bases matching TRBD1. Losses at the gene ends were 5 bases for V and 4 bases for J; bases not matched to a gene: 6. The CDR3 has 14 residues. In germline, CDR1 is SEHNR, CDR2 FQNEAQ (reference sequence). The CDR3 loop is CASSRQGTVYGYTF. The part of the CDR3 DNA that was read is TGTGCCAGCAGCCGACAGGGGACTGTCTATGGC.

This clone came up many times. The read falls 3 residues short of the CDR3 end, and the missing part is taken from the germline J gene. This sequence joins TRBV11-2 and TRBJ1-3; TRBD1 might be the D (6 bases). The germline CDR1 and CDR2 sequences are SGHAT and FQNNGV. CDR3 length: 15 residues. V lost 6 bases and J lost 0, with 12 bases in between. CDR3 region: CASSTGSLSGNTIYF. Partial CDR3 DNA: TGTGCCAGCAGTACAGGGTCCCTCTCTGGAAACACC.

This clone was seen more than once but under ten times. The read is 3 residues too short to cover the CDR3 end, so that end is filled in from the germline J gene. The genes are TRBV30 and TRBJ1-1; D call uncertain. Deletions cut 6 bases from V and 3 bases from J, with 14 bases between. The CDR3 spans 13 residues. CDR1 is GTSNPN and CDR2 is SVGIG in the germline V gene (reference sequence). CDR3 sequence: CACAMNPDTEAFF. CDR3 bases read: TGTGCCTGCGCGATGAACCCTGACACTGAA.

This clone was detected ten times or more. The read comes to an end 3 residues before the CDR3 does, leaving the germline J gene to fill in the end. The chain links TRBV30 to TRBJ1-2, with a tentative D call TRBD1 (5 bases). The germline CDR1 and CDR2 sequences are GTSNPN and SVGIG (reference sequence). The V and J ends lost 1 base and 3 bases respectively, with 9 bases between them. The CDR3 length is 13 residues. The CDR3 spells CAWSEGRDYGYTF. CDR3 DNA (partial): TGTGCCTGGAGTGAAGGCAGGGACTATGGC.